Following are 11 T cell receptor beta chains from one sample sequenced in a study of long-term antiretroviral therapy in people with HIV. The authors ran the immunoSEQ assay, v3.0, at survey level. Assay used: immunoSEQ multiplex PCR; TCRdb lists only in-frame clones, some missing. The repertoire holds about 29,000 clones, approximately 91% seen once, with roughly 7% in the top ten. Sequencing was performed on unsorted PBMCs, taken around 5 years before starting antiretroviral therapy. These receptors all come from a man in his forties or fifties with HIV.

V usage is TRBV11-3 and J usage is TRBJ2-3, with no clear D. V was pared by 0 bases and J by 1 base, with 8 bases between. CDR1 is SGHNT and CDR2 is YENEEA in the germline V gene. The CDR3 covers 15 residues. CDR3 DNA: TGTGCCAGCAGCTTAGAGGTCGGCGGCACAGATACGCAGTATTTT. The encoded protein is CASSLEVGGTDTQYF.

The chain is built from TRBV7-9 and TRBJ2-7; 10 bases match TRBD1. Germline lookup yields CDR1 SEHNR and CDR2 FQNEAQ (reference sequence). With V trimmed by 5 bases and J by 7 bases, 17 bases remained unmatched. This CDR3 is built from 17 residues. Here the CDR3 DNA reads TGTGCCAGCAGCGACACTGGACAGGGGGTGACCTTCCTGGAGCAGTACTTC. Translation: CASSDTGQGVTFLEQYF.

The chain is built from TRBV7-6 and TRBJ2-1; D remains ambiguous. From germline, CDR1 is SGHVS and CDR2 FNYEAQ. V lost 6 bases and J 0 bases, leaving 15 bases between the germline ends. There are 16 residues in the CDR3. The CDR3 reads CASSPFSWTSYNEQFF. The CDR3 region has the DNA TGTGCCAGCAGTCCATTCAGCTGGACCTCCTACAATGAGCAGTTCTTC.

CDR3 amino acids: CASSLESRYTTLHF. The DNA for the CDR3 is TGTGCCAGCAGCTTAGAATCCAGGTACACGACCCTCCACTTT. This chain connects TRBV11-2 to TRBJ1-6, with no clear D. Deletions cut 0 bases from V and 14 bases from J, with 14 bases between. The CDR3 totals 14 residues. Per the germline V gene, CDR1 is SGHAT and CDR2 is FQNNGV.

The chain carries TRBV5-1 and TRBJ1-3, with a tentative D call TRBD1 (5 bases). Looked up from germline, CDR1 is SGHRS and CDR2 is YFSETQ. The CDR3 runs to 14 residues. Deletions cut 0 bases from V and 8 bases from J, with 12 bases between. CDR3 protein: CASSLGTTGDTIYF. The CDR3 region has the DNA TGCGCCAGCAGCTTGGGGACAACGGGAGACACCATATATTTT.

The count of this clone is one. The chain uses TRBV28 and TRBJ1-1; 7 bases align to TRBD1. The germline CDR1 and CDR2 sequences are MDHEN and SYDVKM. V shed 5 bases and J 12 bases; nucleotides not matched to a gene: 12. This CDR3 comprises 13 residues. The CDR3 nucleotides are TGTGCCAGCAGTCTTACAGGGGAGGGTTTGTCTTTCTTT. Translation gives CASSLTGEGLSFF.

The sample holds one count of this clone. The V call is TRBV5-5, the J call TRBJ1-1; D perhaps matches TRBD1 (6 bases). Trimming took off 0 bases at V and 2 bases at J, with 11 bases between the two ends. CDR3 length equals 15 residues. The germline CDR1 and CDR2 sequences are SGHKS and YYEKEE (reference sequence). CDR3: CASSLGTERNTEAFF. CDR3 nucleotide sequence: TGTGCCAGCAGCTTGGGGACAGAGCGTAACACTGAAGCTTTCTTT.

The rearrangement uses TRBV6-6 and TRBJ1-2; D gene uncertain. Germline CDR1 reads MNHNY; CDR2 reads SVGAGI (reference sequence). Trimming took 10 bases from V and 2 from J, leaving 17 bases between them. The CDR3 contains 14 residues. This CDR3 is CATRLSLKNYGYTF. Here the CDR3 DNA reads TGTGCCACTCGACTTAGTTTAAAGAACTATGGCTACACCTTC.

The gene calls are TRBV7-3 and TRBJ2-3; a weak D match, TRBD2 (6 bases). This CDR3 is 18 amino acids long. From germline, CDR1 is SGHTA and CDR2 FQGTGA. Deletions cut 1 base from V and 1 base from J, with 18 bases between. CDR3 protein: CASSLRSSAGWGTDTQYF. In DNA form, the CDR3 reads TGTGCCAGCAGCTTAAGGTCTAGCGCCGGATGGGGCACAGATACGCAGTATTTT.

This sequence joins TRBV27 and TRBJ1-5; D unclear. The V end lost 6 bases, the J end lost 1 base, and 19 bases lay between the germline ends. This CDR3 has 17 amino acids. The germline gives CDR1 MNHEY, CDR2 SMNVEV (reference sequence). CDR3 bases: TGTGCCAGCAGCACCCCGGGAGGGTTCGTGAGCAATCAGCCCCAGCATTTT. Its translation: CASSTPGGFVSNQPQHF.

This chain connects TRBV4-1 to TRBJ1-1; 7 bases fit TRBD1. Trimming removed 1 base from V and 6 bases from J; junction bases left unmatched: 5. Germline CDR1 reads MGHRA; CDR2 reads YSYEKL. The CDR3 loop spans 14 amino acids. The CDR3 DNA reads TGCGCCAGCAGCCAAGTAGGGACAGCCCCTGAAGCTTTCTTT. Its translation: CASSQVGTAPEAFF.